The rows below give T cell receptor beta chains drawn from one sample of a study of T cells expressing NK-cell markers. TCRdb re-called the 5' RACE reads; one entry per CDR3 protein, DNA not given. The sample table sets out about 380,000 distinct CDR3 sequences. Sequencing input: blood T cells: a sorted CD56 or NKG2C T cell subset, CD4+ or CD8+ T cells, or bulk PBMC T cells (not recorded which). These receptors originate from a man aged 18-69 years in good health. CDR3s include the opening cysteine and the closing phenylalanine or tryptophan.

13	TRBJ1-1	TRBV10-3	CASEGVLNTEAFF
13	TRBJ1-1	TRBV25-1	CASSEGNSLETFF
16	TRBJ2-7	TRBV7-8	CASSWGSGGATYEQYF
15	TRBJ2-3	TRBV28	CASSRRGGSTDTQYF
13	TRBJ1-3	TRBV20-1	CSASFGGGNTIYF
15	TRBJ1-1	TRBV6-5	CASRPDRGRYTEAFF
16	TRBJ2-1	TRBV18	CASSPQGLSSYNEQFF
12	TRBJ2-1	TRBV12-3/TRBV12-4	CASSPINIEQFF
17	TRBJ2-1	TRBV5-1	CASSLGHWRGPYNEQFF
16	TRBJ2-3	TRBV11-2	CASSLGLWDRTDTQYF
16	TRBJ1-1	TRBV29-1	CSVIGQGTKLNTEAFF
15	TRBJ2-1	TRBV18	CASSPLWGTNNEQFF
15	TRBJ2-5	TRBV7-2	CASSLDWTTKETQYF
19	TRBJ2-3	TRBV12-3/TRBV12-4	CASSSRLAGVGTPIDTQYF
15	TRBJ1-5	TRBV19	CASSSRDGSNQPQHF
15	TRBJ1-5	TRBV20-1	CSAGTPTGGNQPQHF
13	TRBJ1-1	TRBV2	CASSVMRNTEAFF
16	TRBJ1-3	TRBV6-5	CASSYPAQLSGNTIYF
16	TRBJ2-3	TRBV5-1	CASSLTTGRSTDTQYF
16	TRBJ2-5	TRBV5-1	CASSPAGTGPQETQYF
14	TRBJ2-7	TRBV6-1	CASSEYGENYEQYF
14	TRBJ2-5	TRBV5-6	CASSLELVRETQYF
16	TRBJ1-1	TRBV5-1	CASSLDWARTNTEAFF
14	TRBJ2-7	TRBV7-9	CASSRGTGGGEQYF
14	TRBJ1-1	TRBV5-6	CASGASMGDTEAFF
14	TRBJ1-1	TRBV20-1	CSATPGQGATEAFF
15	TRBJ1-4	TRBV30	CAWRGRGLEAEKLFF
13	TRBJ1-1	TRBV9	CASSEQDDTEAFF
17	TRBJ2-4	TRBV20-1	CSARVPSGGRTKNIQYF
14	TRBJ2-7	TRBV15	CATSRKTGLGEQYF
13	TRBJ2-1	TRBV5-6	CASSLNYGIWQFF
13	TRBJ2-3	TRBV6-1	CASRRDTTDTQYF
14	TRBJ2-5	TRBV6-1	CASVGGQAQETQYF
16	TRBJ2-3	TRBV3-1	CASSPRQGATTDTQYF
16	TRBJ2-4	TRBV27	CASSFGGQLAKNIQYF
17	TRBJ2-5	TRBV27	CASRPISGTSGGLGQYF
15	TRBJ2-3	TRBV7-9	CASSNIAGGTDTQYF
15	TRBJ2-7	TRBV11-2	CASTPRGRGSYEQYF
14	TRBJ1-6	TRBV12-3/TRBV12-4	CASTYRDSNSPLHF
14	TRBJ1-6	TRBV7-6	CASSRTEHNSPLHF
15	TRBJ2-6	TRBV2	CASRYRESGANVLTF
13	TRBJ2-7	TRBV3-1	CASQRQGSYEQYF
16	TRBJ2-2	TRBV3-1	CASSQTGLVKTGELFF
16	TRBJ1-4	TRBV7-6	CASSQLAGLSNEKLFF
17	TRBJ2-2	TRBV28	CASSPLGPKSNTGELFF
14	TRBJ1-1	TRBV7-9	CASSPLRGRAEAFF
12	TRBJ2-3	TRBV20-1	CSAPDLGVTQYF
16	TRBJ1-2	TRBV12-3/TRBV12-4	CASSSQGPGGNYGYTF
17	TRBJ2-3	TRBV12-3/TRBV12-4	CASSLLAGGSRGDTQYF
14	TRBJ1-1	TRBV2	CASSDVLGGTEAFF
16	TRBJ2-5	TRBV6-1	CASRPAIAGGRVTQYF
14	TRBJ1-2	TRBV6-5	CASSNRERGYGYTF
16	TRBJ2-5	TRBV5-1	CASSSRAGGLQETQYF
13	TRBJ1-2	TRBV24-1	CATSRDRVPVDTF
15	TRBJ1-2	TRBV4-1	CASSTRDRAYYGYTF